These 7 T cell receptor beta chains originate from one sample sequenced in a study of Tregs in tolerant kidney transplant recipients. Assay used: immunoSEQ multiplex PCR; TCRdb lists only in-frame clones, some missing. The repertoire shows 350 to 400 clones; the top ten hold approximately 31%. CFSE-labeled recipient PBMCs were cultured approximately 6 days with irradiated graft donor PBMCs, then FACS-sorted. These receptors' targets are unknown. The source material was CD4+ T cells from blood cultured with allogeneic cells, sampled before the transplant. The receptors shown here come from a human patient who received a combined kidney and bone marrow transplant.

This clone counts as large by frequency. The CDR3 loop reads CASITTNTGELFF. The CDR3 bases that were read are TGCGCCAGCATTACTACGAACACCGGGGAG. The rearrangement joins TRBV5-1 to TRBJ2-2; D gene ambiguous. The missing CDR3 end, 3 residues past where the read stops, is filled in from the germline J gene. Per germline, CDR1 SGHRS and CDR2 YFSETQ. The CDR3 extends over 13 amino acids. V lost 6 bases and J lost 0, with 6 bases in between.

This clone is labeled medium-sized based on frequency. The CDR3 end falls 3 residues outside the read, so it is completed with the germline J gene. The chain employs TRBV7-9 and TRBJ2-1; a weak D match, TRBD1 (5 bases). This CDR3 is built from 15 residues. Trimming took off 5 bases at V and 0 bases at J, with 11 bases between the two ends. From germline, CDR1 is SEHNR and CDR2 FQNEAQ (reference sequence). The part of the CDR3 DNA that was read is TGTGCCAGCAGCCGAGACAGTTTCTCCTACAATGAG. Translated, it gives CASSRDSFSYNE. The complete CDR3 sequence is CASSRDSFSYNEQFF.

The CDR3 sequence: CASSFGGNTGELFF. The CDR3 DNA, read in part, is TGTGCCAGCAGTTTCGGGGGTAACACCGGGGAG. V gene TRBV27 combines with J gene TRBJ2-2; possibly TRBD2 for D (6 bases). The read ends 3 residues early relative to the CDR3; the germline J gene fills the gap. Trimming removed 3 bases at V and 2 bases at J, with 7 bases between. Per the germline V gene, CDR1 is MNHEY and CDR2 is SMNVEV (reference sequence). The CDR3 is made up of 14 amino acids.

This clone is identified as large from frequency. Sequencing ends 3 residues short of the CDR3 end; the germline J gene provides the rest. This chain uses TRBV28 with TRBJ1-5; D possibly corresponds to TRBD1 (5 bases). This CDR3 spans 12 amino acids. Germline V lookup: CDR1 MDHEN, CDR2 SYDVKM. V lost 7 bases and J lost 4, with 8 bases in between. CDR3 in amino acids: CASIGGNQPQHF. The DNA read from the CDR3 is TGTGCCAGCATCGGGGGGAATCAGCCC.

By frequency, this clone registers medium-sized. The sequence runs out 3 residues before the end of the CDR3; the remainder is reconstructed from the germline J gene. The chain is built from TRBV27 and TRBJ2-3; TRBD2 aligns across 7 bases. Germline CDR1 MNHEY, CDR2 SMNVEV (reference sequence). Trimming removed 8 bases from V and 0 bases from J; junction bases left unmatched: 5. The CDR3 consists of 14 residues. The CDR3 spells CASSLAASTDTQYF. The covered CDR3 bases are TGTGCCAGCTCCCTAGCGGCTAGCACAGATACG.

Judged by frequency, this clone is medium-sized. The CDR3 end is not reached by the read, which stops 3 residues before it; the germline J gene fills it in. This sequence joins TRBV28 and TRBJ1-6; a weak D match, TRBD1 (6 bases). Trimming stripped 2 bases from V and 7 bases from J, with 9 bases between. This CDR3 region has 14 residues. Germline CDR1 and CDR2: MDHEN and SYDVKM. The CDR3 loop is CASSLLQGNSPLHF. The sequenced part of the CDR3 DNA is TGTGCCAGCAGTTTACTCCAGGGGAATTCACCC.

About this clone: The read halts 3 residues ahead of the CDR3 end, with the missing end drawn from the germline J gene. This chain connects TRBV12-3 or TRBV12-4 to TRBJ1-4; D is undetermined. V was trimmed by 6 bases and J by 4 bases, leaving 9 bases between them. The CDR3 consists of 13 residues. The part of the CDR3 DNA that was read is TGTGCCAGCAGGCCGGGTCTTAATGAAAAA. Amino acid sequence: CASRPGLNEK. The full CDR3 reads CASRPGLNEKLFF.